Listed below are T cell receptor beta chains from one sample, sequenced in a study of naive and memory T cell subsets. MiXCR was run by TCRdb on the 5' RACE reads, yielding one entry per CDR3 protein. Here the sample spans about 59,000 distinct CDR3 sequences, approximately 8% being singletons. Receptors were obtained from a female donor in good health. Each CDR3 is given with its conserved first and last residue. Each record gives: clone size, J gene, D gene, V gene, CDR3 protein, CDR3 DNA. A D gene is named only where the DNA matches it firmly. Clone size, where shown, is once, few, many, or a class for clones that have expanded.

abundance: few
j_gene: TRBJ1-2
d_gene: NA
v_gene: TRBV29-1
CDR3aa: CSVEARGGVGYGYTF
CDR3nt: TGCAGCGTTGAAGCTCGGGGGGGCGTAGGGTATGGCTACACCTTC

abundance: many
j_gene: TRBJ2-5
d_gene: NA
v_gene: TRBV21-1
CDR3aa: CASSPQGSSGEPRGETQHF
CDR3nt: TGTGCCAGCAGCCCTCAAGGGTCTAGCGGGGAACCCAGAGGAGAGACCCAGCACTTC

abundance: NA
j_gene: TRBJ1-6
d_gene: NA
v_gene: TRBV7-6
CDR3aa: CASSLRTANSPLHF
CDR3nt: TGTGCCAGCAGCTTAAGGACAGCAAATTCACCCCTCCACTTT

abundance: NA
j_gene: TRBJ1-6
d_gene: TRBD1
v_gene: TRBV5-5
CDR3aa: CASSYGTGLYNSPLHF
CDR3nt: TGTGCCAGCAGTTATGGGACAGGGCTCTATAATTCACCCCTCCACTTT

abundance: NA
j_gene: TRBJ2-1
d_gene: NA
v_gene: TRBV3-1
CDR3aa: CASSPEGGRELTNEQFF
CDR3nt: TGTGCCAGCAGCCCGGAGGGGGGGCGGGAGCTTACAAATGAGCAGTTCTTC

abundance: once
j_gene: TRBJ1-4
d_gene: TRBD1
v_gene: TRBV5-1
CDR3aa: CASSFGQGATNEKLFF
CDR3nt: TGCGCCAGCAGCTTCGGACAGGGAGCAACTAATGAAAAACTGTTTTTT

abundance: many
j_gene: TRBJ2-3
d_gene: TRBD2
v_gene: TRBV20-1
CDR3aa: CSARVGLANTDTQYF
CDR3nt: TGCAGTGCTAGGGTGGGACTAGCTAACACAGATACGCAGTATTTT

abundance: few
j_gene: TRBJ1-2
d_gene: TRBD1
v_gene: TRBV28
CDR3aa: CASRSAGTGGDGYTF
CDR3nt: TGTGCCAGCAGATCAGCCGGGACAGGAGGGGATGGCTACACCTTC

abundance: NA
j_gene: TRBJ2-2
d_gene: TRBD2
v_gene: TRBV7-2
CDR3aa: CASSSGGVTGELFF
CDR3nt: TGTGCCAGCAGCTCGGGAGGAGTTACCGGGGAGCTGTTTTTT

abundance: NA
j_gene: TRBJ2-7
d_gene: NA
v_gene: TRBV6-5
CDR3aa: CASRRAHLSDEQYF
CDR3nt: TGTGCCAGCAGGAGGGCCCATTTGAGCGACGAGCAGTACTTC

abundance: many
j_gene: TRBJ2-1
d_gene: NA
v_gene: TRBV3-1
CDR3aa: CASSIQPGPNNEQFF
CDR3nt: TGTGCCAGCAGCATCCAACCGGGGCCGAACAATGAGCAGTTCTTC

abundance: few
j_gene: TRBJ2-7
d_gene: NA
v_gene: TRBV6-6
CDR3aa: CASSYPGSGYEQYF
CDR3nt: TGTGCCAGCAGTTATCCAGGTAGCGGTTACGAGCAGTACTTC

abundance: many
j_gene: TRBJ1-2
d_gene: NA
v_gene: TRBV28
CDR3aa: CASSFRTGETGYTF
CDR3nt: TGTGCCAGCAGTTTTCGTACAGGAGAAACTGGCTACACCTTC

abundance: few
j_gene: TRBJ2-1
d_gene: TRBD2
v_gene: TRBV6-5
CDR3aa: CASSYWRELGNEQFF
CDR3nt: TGTGCCAGCAGTTATTGGCGGGAGCTCGGGAATGAGCAGTTCTTC

abundance: NA
j_gene: TRBJ2-3
d_gene: TRBD2
v_gene: TRBV5-4
CDR3aa: CASRIGLADNTDTQYF
CDR3nt: TGTGCCAGCAGGATCGGACTAGCGGATAACACAGATACGCAGTATTTT

abundance: few
j_gene: TRBJ1-6
d_gene: NA
v_gene: TRBV28
CDR3aa: CASSWTRGHNSPLHF
CDR3nt: TGTGCCAGCAGCTGGACCAGGGGCCATAATTCACCCCTCCACTTT

abundance: few
j_gene: TRBJ2-7
d_gene: TRBD2
v_gene: TRBV5-1
CDR3aa: CASSLGTSGRRDEQYF
CDR3nt: TGCGCCAGCAGCTTGGGAACTAGCGGGAGGAGGGACGAGCAGTACTTC

abundance: many
j_gene: TRBJ2-1
d_gene: TRBD2
v_gene: TRBV7-2
CDR3aa: CASSLIYWAGVINEQFF
CDR3nt: TGTGCCAGCAGCTTAATTTATTGGGCGGGAGTTATCAATGAGCAGTTCTTC

abundance: NA
j_gene: TRBJ2-5
d_gene: TRBD1
v_gene: TRBV29-1
CDR3aa: CSYWKGQKETQHF
CDR3nt: TGCAGCTACTGGAAGGGACAGAAAGAGACCCAGCACTTC

abundance: many
j_gene: TRBJ1-6
d_gene: NA
v_gene: TRBV4-1
CDR3aa: CASSQRGPNSPLHF
CDR3nt: TGCGCCAGCAGCCAAAGAGGGCCGAATTCACCCCTCCACTTT

abundance: few
j_gene: TRBJ1-1
d_gene: TRBD1
v_gene: TRBV15
CDR3aa: CATSRGQGNTEAFF
CDR3nt: TGTGCCACCAGCAGAGGACAGGGGAACACTGAAGCTTTCTTT

abundance: NA
j_gene: TRBJ2-7
d_gene: NA
v_gene: TRBV5-6
CDR3aa: CASSLRPTGRGYEQYF
CDR3nt: TGTGCCAGCAGCCTTCGCCCGACAGGTAGGGGTTACGAGCAGTACTTC

abundance: few
j_gene: TRBJ1-2
d_gene: NA
v_gene: TRBV3-1
CDR3aa: CASSTLMSRYTF
CDR3nt: TGTGCCAGCAGTACGCTCATGTCCCGCTACACCTTC

abundance: many
j_gene: TRBJ1-5
d_gene: NA
v_gene: TRBV28
CDR3aa: CASSEQTGTQPQHF
CDR3nt: TGTGCCAGCAGTGAGCAAACCGGGACTCAGCCCCAGCATTTT

abundance: few
j_gene: TRBJ2-3
d_gene: TRBD2
v_gene: TRBV5-1
CDR3aa: CASSPSGLAGVADTQYF
CDR3nt: TGCGCCAGCAGCCCATCGGGACTAGCGGGGGTGGCAGATACGCAGTATTTT

abundance: NA
j_gene: TRBJ1-5
d_gene: NA
v_gene: TRBV28
CDR3aa: CASARVASGQPQHF
CDR3nt: TGTGCCAGCGCCCGAGTGGCGTCGGGTCAGCCCCAGCATTTT

abundance: many
j_gene: TRBJ2-3
d_gene: TRBD2
v_gene: TRBV20-1
CDR3aa: CSASDSGGGDTQYF
CDR3nt: TGCAGTGCTAGTGACTCTGGGGGGGGAGATACGCAGTATTTT

abundance: few
j_gene: TRBJ2-7
d_gene: TRBD2
v_gene: TRBV11-2
CDR3aa: CASSSPGGTSFYEQYF
CDR3nt: TGTGCCAGCAGCTCCCCGGGGGGGACCTCCTTCTACGAGCAGTACTTC

abundance: NA
j_gene: TRBJ2-2
d_gene: TRBD2
v_gene: TRBV6-5
CDR3aa: CASSLAGVRAGELFF
CDR3nt: TGTGCCAGCAGTCTAGCGGGAGTCCGGGCCGGGGAGCTGTTTTTT

abundance: many
j_gene: TRBJ2-5
d_gene: TRBD2
v_gene: TRBV7-9
CDR3aa: CASSLTSGGALETQYF
CDR3nt: TGTGCCAGCAGCTTGACTAGCGGGGGGGCTCTGGAGACCCAGTACTTC

abundance: many
j_gene: TRBJ1-1
d_gene: NA
v_gene: TRBV18
CDR3aa: CASSPTGPTEAFF
CDR3nt: TGTGCCAGCTCACCGACGGGGCCCACTGAAGCTTTCTTT

abundance: NA
j_gene: TRBJ2-4
d_gene: TRBD2
v_gene: TRBV11-2
CDR3aa: CASSPASGGKNIQYF
CDR3nt: TGTGCCAGCAGCCCGGCGAGCGGGGGCAAAAACATTCAGTACTTC

abundance: few
j_gene: TRBJ2-1
d_gene: NA
v_gene: TRBV7-2
CDR3aa: CASSLDTEQFF
CDR3nt: TGTGCCAGCAGCTTAGATACTGAGCAGTTCTTC

abundance: many
j_gene: TRBJ1-3
d_gene: NA
v_gene: TRBV7-9
CDR3aa: CASSLPVTGNTIYF
CDR3nt: TGTGCCAGCAGCCTACCTGTGACTGGAAACACCATATATTTT

abundance: NA
j_gene: TRBJ2-3
d_gene: TRBD1
v_gene: TRBV24-1
CDR3aa: CATSPRTGTDTQYF
CDR3nt: TGTGCCACCAGTCCTAGGACAGGGACGGATACGCAGTATTTT

abundance: NA
j_gene: TRBJ2-5
d_gene: NA
v_gene: TRBV4-1
CDR3aa: CASSQVLGTPQETQYF
CDR3nt: TGCGCCAGCAGCCAAGTCCTTGGGACACCCCAAGAGACCCAGTACTTC

abundance: NA
j_gene: TRBJ1-5
d_gene: TRBD1
v_gene: TRBV20-1
CDR3aa: CSGLLGGANQPQHF
CDR3nt: TGCAGTGGCCTGCTAGGGGGCGCAAATCAGCCCCAGCATTTT

abundance: few
j_gene: TRBJ1-2
d_gene: NA
v_gene: TRBV28
CDR3aa: CASNTYRENGYTF
CDR3nt: TGTGCCAGCAACACATATCGGGAGAATGGCTACACCTTC

abundance: many
j_gene: TRBJ2-7
d_gene: NA
v_gene: TRBV11-2
CDR3aa: CASSLAPLARAYEQYF
CDR3nt: TGTGCCAGCAGCTTAGCCCCTCTAGCGCGGGCCTACGAGCAGTACTTC

abundance: NA
j_gene: TRBJ2-1
d_gene: TRBD2
v_gene: TRBV11-2
CDR3aa: CASSPWREGLVF
CDR3nt: TGTGCCAGCAGCCCATGGCGGGAGGGCCTGGTCTTC

abundance: many
j_gene: TRBJ2-1
d_gene: TRBD1
v_gene: TRBV6-2/TRBV6-3
CDR3aa: CASKEGTGGNEQFF
CDR3nt: TGTGCCAGCAAGGAAGGGACAGGGGGCAATGAGCAGTTCTTC

abundance: few
j_gene: TRBJ2-3
d_gene: NA
v_gene: TRBV29-1
CDR3aa: CSVDGRGWGADTQYF
CDR3nt: TGCAGCGTTGACGGGAGAGGGTGGGGCGCAGATACGCAGTATTTT

abundance: NA
j_gene: TRBJ2-3
d_gene: NA
v_gene: TRBV19
CDR3aa: CASSIPRTTDTQYF
CDR3nt: TGTGCCAGTAGTATCCCTAGGACTACAGATACGCAGTATTTT

abundance: NA
j_gene: TRBJ2-7
d_gene: NA
v_gene: TRBV12-3/TRBV12-4
CDR3aa: CASSFQAKAEQYF
CDR3nt: TGTGCCAGCAGTTTCCAAGCGAAGGCCGAGCAGTACTTC

abundance: NA
j_gene: TRBJ2-1
d_gene: TRBD1
v_gene: TRBV9
CDR3aa: CASSSGQSYNEQFF
CDR3nt: TGTGCCAGCAGCTCGGGACAGTCTTACAATGAGCAGTTCTTC

abundance: few
j_gene: TRBJ2-5
d_gene: NA
v_gene: TRBV4-2
CDR3aa: CASSHGQQGRQETQYF
CDR3nt: TGTGCCAGCAGCCACGGTCAACAGGGAAGACAAGAGACCCAGTACTTC

abundance: few
j_gene: TRBJ1-2
d_gene: NA
v_gene: TRBV6-1
CDR3aa: CASSPTATNYGDTF
CDR3nt: TGTGCCAGCTCCCCGACAGCTACTAACTATGGCGACACCTTC

abundance: few
j_gene: TRBJ2-1
d_gene: NA
v_gene: TRBV12-3/TRBV12-4
CDR3aa: CASLRSIQSSYNEQFF
CDR3nt: TGTGCCAGCTTGCGGAGCATACAGAGCTCCTACAATGAGCAGTTCTTC

abundance: many
j_gene: TRBJ1-2
d_gene: NA
v_gene: TRBV12-3/TRBV12-4
CDR3aa: CASSRQGNGYTF
CDR3nt: TGTGCCAGCAGTCGTCAGGGAAATGGCTACACCTTC

abundance: few
j_gene: TRBJ2-7
d_gene: TRBD1
v_gene: TRBV27
CDR3aa: CASSWTGGGEQYF
CDR3nt: TGTGCCAGCAGTTGGACAGGGGGCGGCGAGCAGTACTTC